This T cell receptor (beta chain) was captured in a study of identical twins. Per the germline V gene, CDR1 is SGHVS and CDR2 is FQNEAQ. The CDR3 runs to 15 residues. Trimming took 0 bases from V and 4 from J; bases not matched to a gene: 1. Points from the study as a whole: Alpha sequences that were out-of-frame and twin-shared showed an excess of low generation probability.

About this clonotype: The antigen remains undetermined.

TCRdb analysed the 5' RACE reads with MiXCR anew, one entry per CDR3 protein. The data hold roughly 720,000 distinct CDR3 sequences, with 18% observed a single time. These data are also associated with another study on T cells expressing NK-cell markers. That work contributes: A few donors' CD3+CD56-NKG2C+ cells were dominated by the same clonotypes.

Sequenced input: PBMCs. This TCR derives from a woman between 18 and 30 years old in good health. This sequence joins TRBV7-8 and TRBJ2-1, with 9 bases matching TRBD2. The CDR3 loop reads CASSLASGRYNEQFF. The CDR3 DNA reads TGTGCCAGCAGCTTAGCCAGCGGGAGGTACAATGAGCAGTTCTTC.